This TCR beta chain was recorded in a study of T cell responses to AZD1222 COVID-19 vaccine. Regarding the study as a whole: The CD4 TCRs associated with vaccination extended across spike and predominated at 160-218 and 743-854. Only after the peak T cell response were repertoires sampled. The sample set comprised mostly white British donors with more females, and clonal diversity was possibly underestimated.

Profiling relied on immunoSEQ multiplex PCR, and the TCRdb table lists in-frame clones only, not all of them. The sample has more than 150,000 clones, 80% to 95% seen once. The V gene's germline CDR1 is SGHAT and CDR2 FQDESV (reference sequence). The CDR3 is made up of 16 amino acids. Trimming removed 1 base from V and 7 bases from J; junction bases left unmatched: 7. This clone occurred once. What it binds is unknown. The chain couples TRBV11-1 to TRBJ2-1; 10 bases align to TRBD1. The sample consisted of peripheral blood, taken on day 0 of AZD1222 vaccination. This receptor was obtained from an adult in good health. CDR3: CASSLGRQGAGNEQFF. The CDR3, as DNA: TGTGCCAGCAGCTTAGGAAGACAGGGGGCGGGTAATGAGCAGTTCTTC. Full variable domain (rest looked up from reference TRBV11-1 and TRBJ2-1): EAEVAQSPRYKITEKSQAVAFWCDPISGHATLYWYRQILGQGPELLVQFQDESVVDDSQLPKDRFSAERLKGVDSTLKIQPAELGDSAMYLCASSLGRQGAGNEQFFGPGTRLTVL.